These T cell receptor beta chains were read from a single sample in a study of cytomegalovirus exposure and HLA in healthy donors. The table came from immunoSEQ multiplex PCR; TCRdb's copy has only in-frame clones and leaves some out. The sample has 150,000 or so clones, about 80% seen once. Specimen: PBMCs. The receptor source for this set is a man in his forties in good health and CMV-seropositive. CDR3s include the opening cysteine and the closing phenylalanine or tryptophan. The D gene is left open where the match is weak. Size is omitted from some rows. Given values are once, few, many or a class for expanded clones.

J gene: TRBJ2-7
V gene: TRBV4-3
clone size: few
D gene: NA
CDR3 DNA: TGCGCCAGCAGCCAAGTAACAGGGCTCGAGCAGTACTTC
CDR3 protein: CASSQVTGLEQYF

J gene: TRBJ1-3
V gene: TRBV7-9
clone size: NA
D gene: NA
CDR3 DNA: TGTGCCAGCAGCTTACAGGGGAGTTCTGGAAACACCATATATTTT
CDR3 protein: CASSLQGSSGNTIYF

J gene: TRBJ2-1
V gene: TRBV2
clone size: NA
D gene: TRBD2
CDR3 DNA: TGTGCCAGCAAGCCATTCGGGACTAGCGAATACAATGAGCAGTTCTTC
CDR3 protein: CASKPFGTSEYNEQFF

J gene: TRBJ2-5
V gene: TRBV16
clone size: NA
D gene: NA
CDR3 DNA: TGTGCCAGCAGCCCCAGGGAAGAGACCCAGTACTTC
CDR3 protein: CASSPREETQYF

J gene: TRBJ2-2
V gene: TRBV7-6
clone size: NA
D gene: TRBD2
CDR3 DNA: TGTGCCAGCAGCTCCTCTAGCGGGAGAACCGGGGAGCTGTTTTTT
CDR3 protein: CASSSSSGRTGELFF

J gene: TRBJ1-6
V gene: TRBV6-5
clone size: NA
D gene: NA
CDR3 DNA: TGTGCCAGCAGTTCTAGGGGTAGGGATTCACCCCTCCACTTT
CDR3 protein: CASSSRGRDSPLHF

J gene: TRBJ2-3
V gene: TRBV9
clone size: NA
D gene: NA
CDR3 DNA: TGTGCCAGCAGCGCCGATGGCCCAGATACGCAGTATTTT
CDR3 protein: CASSADGPDTQYF

J gene: TRBJ2-7
V gene: TRBV5-4
clone size: NA
D gene: TRBD1
CDR3 DNA: TGTGCCAGCAGCCGACGACAGGGGGACTACGAGCAGTACTTC
CDR3 protein: CASSRRQGDYEQYF

J gene: TRBJ2-6
V gene: TRBV1
clone size: once
D gene: NA
CDR3 DNA: TGCACCAGCAGCCAAGACTCGCTATCTGGGGCCAACGTCCTGACTTTC
CDR3 protein: CTSSQDSLSGANVLTF

J gene: TRBJ2-7
V gene: TRBV10-2
clone size: NA
D gene: TRBD2
CDR3 DNA: TGCGCCAGCAGTGACCGACTAGCGGGAGTCTACGAGCAGTACTTC
CDR3 protein: CASSDRLAGVYEQYF

J gene: TRBJ2-7
V gene: TRBV28
clone size: NA
D gene: TRBD2
CDR3 DNA: TGTGCCAGCAGTTTAATTGGGAGGGGACGCGAGCAGTACTTC
CDR3 protein: CASSLIGRGREQYF

J gene: TRBJ2-6
V gene: TRBV7-9
clone size: once
D gene: NA
CDR3 DNA: TGTGCCAGCAGCTTATTCGGGATCTCTGGGGCCAACGTCCTGACTTTC
CDR3 protein: CASSLFGISGANVLTF

J gene: TRBJ2-3
V gene: TRBV5-1
clone size: NA
D gene: TRBD2
CDR3 DNA: TGTGCCAGCAGCCCGACTAGCGGGAGGGCCCATAGAACGCAGTATTTT
CDR3 protein: CASSPTSGRAHRTQYF

J gene: TRBJ1-1
V gene: TRBV5-4
clone size: NA
D gene: NA
CDR3 DNA: TGTGCCAGCAGCCGCGGGGGGCGACCTGAAGCTTTCTTT
CDR3 protein: CASSRGGRPEAFF

J gene: TRBJ2-4
V gene: TRBV11-2
clone size: few
D gene: TRBD2
CDR3 DNA: TGTGCCAGCACCATAGCGGGAGGGGTAGCCAAAAACATTCAGTACTTC
CDR3 protein: CASTIAGGVAKNIQYF

J gene: TRBJ2-7
V gene: TRBV2
clone size: NA
D gene: TRBD2
CDR3 DNA: TGTGCCAGCAGTGAAGGGGCTAGCGGGAGTATCTACGAGCAGTACTTC
CDR3 protein: CASSEGASGSIYEQYF

J gene: TRBJ2-1
V gene: TRBV6-6
clone size: NA
D gene: TRBD2
CDR3 DNA: TGTGCCAGCAGTTACGGGCTAGCGGGTTCCTACAATGAGCAGTTCTTC
CDR3 protein: CASSYGLAGSYNEQFF

J gene: TRBJ2-1
V gene: TRBV11-2
clone size: NA
D gene: TRBD2
CDR3 DNA: TGTGCCAGCAGCTTATTCTTTACCACGCGGGAGTCCCACAATGAGCAGTTCTTC
CDR3 protein: CASSLFFTTRESHNEQFF

J gene: TRBJ2-2
V gene: TRBV12-5
clone size: NA
D gene: TRBD1
CDR3 DNA: TGTGCTAGTAGACCCCAGGGGGCAGGGAACACCGGGGAGCTGTTTTTT
CDR3 protein: CASRPQGAGNTGELFF

J gene: TRBJ2-4
V gene: TRBV7-9
clone size: NA
D gene: TRBD2
CDR3 DNA: TGTGCCAGCAGCTTGACTAGCGGCCCCGTTCAGTACTTC
CDR3 protein: CASSLTSGPVQYF

J gene: TRBJ1-2
V gene: TRBV2
clone size: NA
D gene: TRBD1
CDR3 DNA: TGTGCCAGCAGTAAGGGACAGCCCCCGCAGGGCTACACCTTC
CDR3 protein: CASSKGQPPQGYTF

J gene: TRBJ1-1
V gene: TRBV10-1
clone size: NA
D gene: NA
CDR3 DNA: TGCGCCAGCAGTGGGACACTGAACACTGAAGCTTTCTTT
CDR3 protein: CASSGTLNTEAFF

J gene: TRBJ2-7
V gene: TRBV7-9
clone size: once
D gene: NA
CDR3 DNA: TGTTCCAGCAGCTCTACGTACGAGCAGTACTTC
CDR3 protein: CSSSSTYEQYF

J gene: TRBJ2-7
V gene: TRBV5-6
clone size: NA
D gene: TRBD1
CDR3 DNA: TGTGCCAGCTGTTCCGACAGGGCCACCTACGAGCAGTACTTC
CDR3 protein: CASCSDRATYEQYF

J gene: TRBJ2-7
V gene: TRBV25-1
clone size: NA
D gene: TRBD2
CDR3 DNA: TGTGCCAGCAGTGATGCCCCGGGACTAGCGAGCTCCTACGAGCAGTACTTC
CDR3 protein: CASSDAPGLASSYEQYF